This TCR beta chain was sequenced for a study of shared clonotypes between healthy human individuals. Study-wide background: CD8 memory received one plate per donor, CD8 naive two, CD4 memory three and CD4 naive three.

The assay was immunoSEQ multiplex PCR, and TCRdb's table has in-frame clones only and misses some. The sample lists around 1.5 million clones; 95% to 99% were seen once. The CDR3 extends over 16 amino acids. Germline values: CDR1 MDHEN, CDR2 SYDVKM. Between the trimmed V and J ends, which lost 2 bases and 4 bases, there was a span of 18 bases. Healthy adults negative for HIV, lacking recent acute infections or vaccinations, served as donors. There were only Caucasian adults among the donors, and all lived in Nashville, Tennessee. Researchers partitioned CD4+ cells into CD45RA+ naive and CD45RA-negative memory subsets.

The V call is TRBV28, the J call TRBJ2-7, with TRBD1 as a possible D gene (5 bases). Sequenced: naive CD4+ T cells sorted from blood. Specified subset: CD45RA+ positively selected. This clonotype was obtained from a man aged 30 to 39 in good health. CDR3 sequence (DNA): TGTGCCAGCAGTTTAAACAGGTCCCGAGCTAAATACGAGCAGTACTTC. The encoded protein is CASSLNRSRAKYEQYF.